These T cell receptor beta chains were read from a single sample in a study of CD8+CD57+ T cells in acquired aplastic anemia. MiXCR was run by TCRdb on the reads, yielding one entry per CDR3 protein. The table has about 40,000 distinct CDR3 sequences, approximately 63% seen once. Source material: sorted CD4+, CD8+, or CD8+CD57+ T cells (not recorded which) from PBMCs. Every receptor here comes from a human donor with aplastic anemia. The CDR3 runs from the conserved cysteine through the conserved F or W. Each record gives: clone size, J gene, V gene, D gene, CDR3 protein, CDR3 DNA. D genes are given only for firm matches. Where a row states a size, it is once, few, many or the class of an expanded clone; other rows omit it.

clone size: NA
J gene: TRBJ1-2
V gene: TRBV24-1
D gene: NA
CDR3 protein: CATSDSDGQHYGYTF
CDR3 DNA: TGTGCCACCAGTGATTCCGACGGACAGCACTATGGCTACACCTTC

clone size: few
J gene: TRBJ2-7
V gene: TRBV29-1
D gene: TRBD1
CDR3 protein: CSVAGTGNGEQYF
CDR3 DNA: TGCAGCGTGGCCGGGACAGGGAACGGGGAGCAGTACTTC

clone size: NA
J gene: TRBJ1-2
V gene: TRBV29-1
D gene: NA
CDR3 protein: CSVGGSSNYGYTF
CDR3 DNA: TGCAGCGTTGGTGGCAGTTCTAACTATGGCTACACCTTC

clone size: few
J gene: TRBJ2-3
V gene: TRBV7-6
D gene: TRBD1
CDR3 protein: CASSVSAGTGSADTQYF
CDR3 DNA: TGTGCCAGCAGCGTATCAGCGGGGACAGGGAGCGCAGATACGCAGTATTTT

clone size: NA
J gene: TRBJ2-5
V gene: TRBV29-1
D gene: NA
CDR3 protein: CSVEEGEWNEQFFGPETQYF
CDR3 DNA: NA

clone size: NA
J gene: TRBJ2-5
V gene: TRBV15
D gene: NA
CDR3 protein: CATSRDRGREETQYF
CDR3 DNA: TGTGCCACCAGCAGAGATCGCGGCAGAGAAGAGACCCAGTACTTC

clone size: NA
J gene: TRBJ2-7
V gene: TRBV2
D gene: NA
CDR3 protein: CASSDGVLDSYEQYF
CDR3 DNA: TGTGCCAGCAGTGACGGGGTGCTTGACTCCTACGAGCAGTACTTC

clone size: NA
J gene: TRBJ2-7
V gene: TRBV7-8
D gene: TRBD1
CDR3 protein: CASSQTGAGEQYF
CDR3 DNA: TGTGCCAGCAGTCAGACAGGGGCGGGGGAGCAGTACTTC

clone size: NA
J gene: TRBJ2-6
V gene: TRBV24-1
D gene: NA
CDR3 protein: CATSGPSSGANVLTF
CDR3 DNA: TGTGCCACCAGTGGTCCGAGTTCTGGGGCCAACGTCCTGACTTTC

clone size: few
J gene: TRBJ2-7
V gene: TRBV2
D gene: TRBD1
CDR3 protein: CASSEATGQAYEQYF
CDR3 DNA: TGTGCCAGCAGTGAAGCGACGGGACAGGCATACGAGCAGTACTTC

clone size: NA
J gene: TRBJ1-6
V gene: TRBV2
D gene: NA
CDR3 protein: CASEDPIEGQRYNSPPHF
CDR3 DNA: TGTGCCAGCGAGGATCCCATCGAAGGACAGCGATATAATTCACCCCCCCACTTT

clone size: NA
J gene: TRBJ2-3
V gene: TRBV2
D gene: NA
CDR3 protein: CASPPSKAADTQYF
CDR3 DNA: TGTGCCAGCCCCCCTTCTAAAGCCGCAGATACGCAGTATTTT

clone size: NA
J gene: TRBJ2-5
V gene: TRBV14
D gene: NA
CDR3 protein: CASSPTSETQYF
CDR3 DNA: TGTGCCAGCAGCCCAACGTCAGAGACCCAGTACTTC

clone size: many
J gene: TRBJ2-2
V gene: TRBV5-1
D gene: NA
CDR3 protein: CASSDSRQLDTGELFF
CDR3 DNA: TGCGCCTCCAGCGACTCGAGACAGCTCGACACCGGGGAGCTGTTTTTT

clone size: NA
J gene: TRBJ1-2
V gene: TRBV24-1
D gene: NA
CDR3 protein: CATSDPMIPFYGYTF
CDR3 DNA: TGTGCCACCAGTGATCCCATGATTCCGTTCTATGGCTACACCTTC

clone size: NA
J gene: TRBJ2-1
V gene: TRBV4-2
D gene: TRBD2
CDR3 protein: CASSPPGLAGGPVDEQFF
CDR3 DNA: TGTGCCAGCAGCCCTCCGGGACTAGCGGGGGGGCCAGTGGATGAGCAGTTCTTC

clone size: many
J gene: TRBJ2-7
V gene: TRBV12-3/TRBV12-4
D gene: NA
CDR3 protein: CASSLGVGSGPGTYEQYF
CDR3 DNA: TGTGCCAGCAGTTTAGGGGTGGGTTCGGGCCCTGGGACCTACGAGCAGTACTTC

clone size: NA
J gene: TRBJ2-1
V gene: TRBV4-2
D gene: TRBD2
CDR3 protein: CASSTRLAGSPYNEQFF
CDR3 DNA: TGTGCCAGCAGCACTAGGCTAGCGGGATCACCCTACAATGAGCAGTTCTTC

clone size: NA
J gene: TRBJ1-2
V gene: TRBV5-5
D gene: NA
CDR3 protein: CASSLALNYGYTF
CDR3 DNA: TGTGCCAGCAGCTTGGCCTTAAACTATGGCTACACCTTC

clone size: few
J gene: TRBJ1-1
V gene: TRBV24-1
D gene: TRBD1
CDR3 protein: CATSDRQGSTEAFF
CDR3 DNA: TGTGCCACCAGTGATCGACAGGGAAGCACTGAAGCTTTCTTT

clone size: NA
J gene: TRBJ2-7
V gene: TRBV2
D gene: TRBD1
CDR3 protein: CASSAGTGSYEQYF
CDR3 DNA: TGTGCCAGCAGTGCAGGGACAGGGAGTTACGAGCAGTACTTC

clone size: many
J gene: TRBJ1-1
V gene: TRBV19
D gene: NA
CDR3 protein: CASRPPQGSLNTEAFF
CDR3 DNA: TGTGCCAGTAGACCGCCCCAGGGGAGCCTGAACACTGAAGCTTTCTTT

clone size: NA
J gene: TRBJ2-7
V gene: TRBV9
D gene: TRBD2
CDR3 protein: CASSPTTSVSYEQYF
CDR3 DNA: TGTGCCAGCAGCCCTACGACTAGCGTCTCTTACGAGCAGTACTTC

clone size: medium-sized
J gene: TRBJ2-7
V gene: TRBV2
D gene: TRBD1
CDR3 protein: CASRDPGQDYEQYF
CDR3 DNA: TGTGCCAGCAGAGATCCGGGACAGGACTACGAGCAGTACTTC

clone size: NA
J gene: TRBJ1-2
V gene: TRBV29-1
D gene: TRBD1
CDR3 protein: CSVGDSTYGYTF
CDR3 DNA: TGCAGCGTTGGGGACAGCACCTATGGCTACACCTTC

clone size: many
J gene: TRBJ1-2
V gene: TRBV9
D gene: TRBD1
CDR3 protein: CASSVSGTGGGLDYGYTF
CDR3 DNA: TGTGCCAGCAGCGTAAGCGGGACAGGGGGCGGGCTGGACTATGGCTACACCTTC